The present TCR beta chain was sequenced within a study of spatial heterogeneity in lung cancer. On the study more broadly: Alpha-chain sequences were consistently detected less often than beta-chain sequences.

One entry per CDR3 protein results from TCRdb running MiXCR on the 5' RACE reads. The sample yields 36,000 or so distinct CDR3 sequences, less than 5.5% seen once. Comment on this clonotype: Its antigen is currently unknown.

General study results and limits: Ubiquitous expanded tumor TCRs appeared in blood more at resection than follow-up.

The length of the CDR3 is 13 residues. Germline V gene lookup returns CDR1 SGHRS and CDR2 YFSETQ. Deletions cut 6 bases from V and 6 bases from J, with 13 bases between. Regarding time point: sample taken at primary tumor resection. Tumor, nontumor lung or frozen PBMC supplied whole RNA, sequenced without sorting. Donation came from around 77 patients with untreated early-stage non-small cell lung cancer. The sample here was PBMCs, taken at surgery. The rearrangement uses TRBV5-1 and TRBJ2-1; D not certain. This clonotype originated in a female donor with early-stage non-small cell lung cancer. CDR3 bases: TGCGCCAGCAAGGACCCCCCTGGCAATGAGCAGTTCTTC. Residues: CASKDPPGNEQFF. Complete variable domain (other parts from reference TRBV5-1 and TRBJ2-1): KAGVTQTPRYLIKTRGQQVTLSCSPISGHRSVSWYQQTPGQGLQFLFEYFSETQRNKGNFPGRFSGRQFSNSRSEMNVSTLELGDSALYLCASKDPPGNEQFFGPGTRLTVL.